This is a list of T cell receptor beta chains from one sample in a study of CD8+CD57+ T cells in acquired aplastic anemia. TCRdb reprocessed the reads via MiXCR and lists one record per CDR3 protein. The sample lists 450,000 to 550,000 distinct CDR3 sequences, around 30% occurring once. The sample consisted of sorted CD4+, CD8+, or CD8+CD57+ T cells (not recorded which) from PBMCs. These receptors were taken from a human donor with aplastic anemia. Both conserved end residues are part of each CDR3. A D gene is named only where the DNA matches it firmly. Rows give clone size only sometimes, using once, few, many, or a class for an expanded clone.

>TRBV2|many|TRBD2|TRBJ2-1
TGTGCCAGCAGGGAACGGACTAGCGGGGGGTACAATGAGCAGTTCTTC
CASRERTSGGYNEQFF
>TRBV20-1|few|.|TRBJ1-1
TGCAGTGCGCCCCGGGGTCTCGACACTGAAGCTTTCTTT
CSAPRGLDTEAFF
>TRBV5-5|few|.|TRBJ2-3
TGTGCCAGCAGCTTGGTCCAGGGACCAGATACGCAGTATTTT
CASSLVQGPDTQYF
>TRBV6-1|.|.|TRBJ1-5
TGTGCCAGCAGTCCAAGTTCTACCAGCAATCAGCCCCAGCATTTT
CASSPSSTSNQPQHF
>TRBV2|many|TRBD1|TRBJ1-2
TGTGCCAGCAGTGAATATCAAGGCGGACAGGGTAGAGGCTACACCTTC
CASSEYQGGQGRGYTF
>TRBV6-1|few|TRBD1|TRBJ2-7
TGTGCCAGCAGTAGGCAGGGGGCAGGTTCCTACGAGCAGTACTTC
CASSRQGAGSYEQYF
>TRBV4-3|.|.|TRBJ2-1
TGCGCCAGCAGCCAAGAGCGGTACAATGAGCAGTTCTTC
CASSQERYNEQFF
>TRBV4-2|few|.|TRBJ2-3
TGTGCCAGCAGCCAAGCGACAGCAGATACGCAGTATTTT
CASSQATADTQYF
>TRBV29-1|.|TRBD1|TRBJ1-1
TGCAGCGTTGAACATGCGACAGGGGTCGGGGAAGCTTCCTTT
CSVEHATGVGEASF
>TRBV27|few|.|TRBJ1-2
TGTGCCAGCAGTTCTGAGGGGAGCGGCTACACCTTC
CASSSEGSGYTF
>TRBV11-2|few|.|TRBJ2-2
TGTGCCAGCAGCTTAGATCTGCAGCTAAACACCGGGGAGCTGTTTTTT
CASSLDLQLNTGELFF
>TRBV5-1|few|.|TRBJ2-5
TGCGCCAGCACCGCGGCCGGGACGCTCCAAGAGACCCAGTACTTC
CASTAAGTLQETQYF
>TRBV2|few|.|TRBJ1-1
TGTGCCAGCAGTCGAGGAGGCTTCGGCACTGAAGCTTTCTTT
CASSRGGFGTEAFF